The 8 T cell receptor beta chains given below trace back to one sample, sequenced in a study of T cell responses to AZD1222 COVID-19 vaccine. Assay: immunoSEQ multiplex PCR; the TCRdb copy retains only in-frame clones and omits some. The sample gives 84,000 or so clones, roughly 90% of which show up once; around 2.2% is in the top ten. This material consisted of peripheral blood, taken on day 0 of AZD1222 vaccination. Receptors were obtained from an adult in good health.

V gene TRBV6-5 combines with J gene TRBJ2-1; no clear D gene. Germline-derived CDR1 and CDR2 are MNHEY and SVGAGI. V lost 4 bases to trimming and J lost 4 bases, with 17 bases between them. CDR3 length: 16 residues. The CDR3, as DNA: TGTGCCAGCAGTTCCCTTCTTGGCGCCTCTTACAATGAGCAGTTCTTC. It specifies CASSSLLGASYNEQFF.

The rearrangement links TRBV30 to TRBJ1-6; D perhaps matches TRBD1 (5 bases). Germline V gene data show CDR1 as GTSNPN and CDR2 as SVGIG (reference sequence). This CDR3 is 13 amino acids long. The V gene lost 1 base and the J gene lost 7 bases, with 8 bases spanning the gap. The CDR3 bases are TGTGCCTGGAGTGGGCAGGGAAATTCACCCCTCCACTTT. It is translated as CAWSGQGNSPLHF.

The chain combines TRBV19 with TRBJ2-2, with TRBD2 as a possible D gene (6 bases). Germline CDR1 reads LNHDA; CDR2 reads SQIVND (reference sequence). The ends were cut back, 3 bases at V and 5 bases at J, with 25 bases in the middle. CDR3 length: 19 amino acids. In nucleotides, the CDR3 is TGTGCCAGTAGTATCTTAGCGGTGTGGGGGGAGACCAGGACCGGGGAGCTGTTTTTT. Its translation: CASSILAVWGETRTGELFF.

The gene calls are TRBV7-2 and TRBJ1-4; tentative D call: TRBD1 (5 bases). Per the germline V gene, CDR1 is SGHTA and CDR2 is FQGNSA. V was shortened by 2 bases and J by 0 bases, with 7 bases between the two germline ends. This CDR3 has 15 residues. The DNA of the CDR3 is TGTGCCAGCAGCTTACGGGGGACAACTAATGAAAAACTGTTTTTT. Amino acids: CASSLRGTTNEKLFF. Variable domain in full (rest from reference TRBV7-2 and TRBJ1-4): GAGVSQSPSNKVTEKGKDVELRCDPISGHTALYWYRQSLGQGLEFLIYFQGNSAPDKSGLPSDRFSAERTGGSVSTLTIQRTQQEDSAVYLCASSLRGTTNEKLFFGSGTQLSVL.

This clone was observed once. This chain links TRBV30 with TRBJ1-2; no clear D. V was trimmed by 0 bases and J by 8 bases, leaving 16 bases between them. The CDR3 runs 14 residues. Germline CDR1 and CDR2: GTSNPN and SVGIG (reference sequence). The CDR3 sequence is CAWSVLPGNVGYTF. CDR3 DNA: TGTGCCTGGAGTGTACTTCCGGGAAATGTCGGCTACACCTTC.

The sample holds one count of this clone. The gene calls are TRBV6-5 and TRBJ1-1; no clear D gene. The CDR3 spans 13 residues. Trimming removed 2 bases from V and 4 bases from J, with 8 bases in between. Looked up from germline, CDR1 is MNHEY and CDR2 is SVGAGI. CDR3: CASSYGPGTEAFF. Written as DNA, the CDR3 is TGTGCCAGCAGTTACGGACCGGGCACTGAAGCTTTCTTT.

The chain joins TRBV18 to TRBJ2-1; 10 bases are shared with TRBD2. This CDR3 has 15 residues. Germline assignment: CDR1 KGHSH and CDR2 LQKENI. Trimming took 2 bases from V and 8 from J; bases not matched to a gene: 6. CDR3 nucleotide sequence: TGTGCCAGCTCACCAGCTAGCGGGAGATTGGATGAGCAGTTCTTC. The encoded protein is CASSPASGRLDEQFF.

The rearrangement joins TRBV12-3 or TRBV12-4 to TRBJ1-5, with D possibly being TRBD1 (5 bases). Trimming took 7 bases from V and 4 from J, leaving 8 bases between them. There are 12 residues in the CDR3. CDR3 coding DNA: TGTGCCAGCACGGGGCAGAATCAGCCCCAGCATTTT. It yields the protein CASTGQNQPQHF.